These 28 T cell receptor beta chains originate from one sample sequenced in a study of blood T cell repertoires in COVID-19. TCRdb keeps only in-frame clones here, not all; method: immunoSEQ multiplex PCR. The sample comprises approximately 250,000 clones, roughly 86% of which are singletons, and around 1.6% rests with the top ten. The specimen sequenced was peripheral blood. These receptors came from a woman aged 60-75 years who had recovered from COVID-19.

The V call is TRBV10-2, the J call TRBJ2-5; D is unclear. V gave up 8 bases and J gave up 0 bases, with 10 bases separating them. The CDR3 spans 13 residues. CDR1 is WSHSY, CDR2 SAAADI, per germline. The CDR3: CASARGYQETQYF. CDR3 DNA: TGCGCCAGCGCCCGAGGTTACCAAGAGACCCAGTACTTC.

This clone was observed once. J is TRBJ1-6 and V is TRBV10-3; D is unclear. CDR1 and CDR2 from the germline V gene are ENHRY and SYGVKD. The germline V and J ends were trimmed by 3 bases and 6 bases, with 15 bases remaining between them. This CDR3 spans 16 amino acids. Here the CDR3 DNA reads TGTGCCATCAGTGAAAATTTAGCAGAAGCTAATTCACCCCTCCACTTT. Amino acids: CAISENLAEANSPLHF.

DNA for the CDR3: TGTGCCAGCAGCTTGCGCCCAGGGGAGAATGAAAAACTGTTTTTT. It translates to CASSLRPGENEKLFF. The rearrangement links TRBV11-2 to TRBJ1-4, with a tentative D call TRBD1 (6 bases). The CDR3 spans 15 residues. The V gene's germline CDR1 is SGHAT and CDR2 FQNNGV. V was trimmed by 3 bases and J by 5 bases, leaving 13 bases between them.

The rearrangement links TRBV7-3 to TRBJ1-5; the D is unclear. The CDR3 totals 15 residues. CDR1 and CDR2 (germline): SGHTA, FQGTGA. Deletions cut 5 bases from V and 6 bases from J, with 17 bases between. The CDR3 DNA reads TGTGCCAGCAGCCACGGTGGGCAGCGGGGTCAGCCCCAGCATTTT. As protein: CASSHGGQRGQPQHF.

This rearrangement joins TRBV5-1 to TRBJ2-6, with TRBD1 identical over 9 bases. V was clipped by 5 bases and J by 4 bases; unmatched bases: 10. CDR1 SGHRS and CDR2 YFSETQ come from the germline V gene. This CDR3 contains 17 residues. CDR3 sequence: CASRRWTGAGGANVLTF. CDR3 coding DNA: TGCGCCAGCAGGAGGTGGACAGGGGCTGGAGGGGCCAACGTCCTGACTTTC.

The gene calls are TRBV25-1 and TRBJ1-6; 7 bases map to TRBD1. From germline, CDR1 is MGHDK and CDR2 SYGVNS. This CDR3 has 14 residues. V dropped 2 bases and J dropped 7; count of bases not matched to a gene: 2. The CDR3 is CASSEDRENSPLHF. The CDR3 DNA reads TGTGCCAGCAGTGAAGACAGGGAAAATTCACCCCTCCACTTT.

The chain uses TRBV6-1 and TRBJ2-3; 14 nucleotides line up with TRBD2. Germline trimming cut 4 bases from V and 5 bases from J; bases unmatched to any gene: 11. Germline V gives CDR1 MNHNS, CDR2 SASEGT. The CDR3 length is 18 residues. Written as DNA, the CDR3 is TGTGCCAGCAGTGGAAGATCTCGACTAGCGGGGGGGCAAGATACGCAGTATTTT. It specifies CASSGRSRLAGGQDTQYF.

This clone was seen just once. This chain links TRBV28 with TRBJ2-3; 11 nucleotides line up with TRBD2. Germline values: CDR1 MDHEN, CDR2 SYDVKM. There are 17 residues in the CDR3. V lost 1 base, J lost 4 bases, and 7 bases stayed unmatched. Here the CDR3 DNA reads TGTGCCAGCAGTTTATCAGGGGTTAGCGGGGGGGCAGATACGCAGTATTTT. Encoded protein: CASSLSGVSGGADTQYF.

The chain combines TRBV7-8 with TRBJ1-3; no firm D call. Germline CDR1 reads SGHVS; CDR2 reads FQNEAQ. The CDR3 is 15 residues long. V lost 1 base to trimming and J lost 6 bases, with 13 bases between them. DNA for the CDR3: TGTGCCAGCAGCTTAGGCGCTTACCCCGCAAACACCATATATTTT. Translated, it gives CASSLGAYPANTIYF.

The V gene is TRBV3-1 (or the pseudogene TRBV3-2), the J gene TRBJ1-5; 7 nucleotides line up with TRBD1. This CDR3 comprises 14 residues. The V gene end was trimmed by 4 bases and the J gene end by 3 bases; junction bases not matched to a gene: 3. Germline CDR1 LGHDT, CDR2 YNNKEL (reference sequence). The DNA for the CDR3 is TGTGCCAGCAGCCGGGGACAGCACAATCAGCCCCAGCATTTT. It specifies CASSRGQHNQPQHF.

This clone was detected only a few times. The J gene is TRBJ1-1, the V gene TRBV4-2; 8 bases are shared with TRBD1. The ends lost 0 bases at V and 4 bases at J; junction bases unmatched: 7. This CDR3 contains 16 residues. CDR1 LGHNA and CDR2 YNFKEQ come from the germline V gene. CDR3 residues: CASSQEGQGRVTEAFF. As DNA, the CDR3 is TGTGCCAGCAGCCAAGAAGGACAGGGAAGGGTCACTGAAGCTTTCTTT.

Note on this clone: One junction end does not reproduce the germline sequence, and a read error may be involved. J is TRBJ2-7 and V is TRBV4-1, with a weak D call TRBD2 (6 bases). There are 16 residues in the CDR3. From germline, CDR1 is MGHRA and CDR2 YSYEKL. CDR3 nucleotide sequence: TGCGCCAGCAGTCAAGGGGACTTTAATTCATACTACGAGCAGTACTTC. Translating gives CASSQGDFNSYYEQYF.

V usage is TRBV19 and J usage is TRBJ1-6; no definite D call. The germline V gene encodes CDR1 LNHDA and CDR2 SQIVND (reference sequence). CDR3 length equals 13 residues. Trimming took off 3 bases at V and 6 bases at J, with 6 bases between the two ends. CDR3 in DNA: TGTGCCAGTAGTATTCAGGCTAATTCACCCCTCCACTTT. Amino acid sequence: CASSIQANSPLHF.

V and J are TRBV11-2 and TRBJ1-6; perhaps TRBD1 as D (5 bases). Germline values: CDR1 SGHAT, CDR2 FQNNGV. This CDR3 has 15 amino acids. The ends were cut back, 3 bases at V and 6 bases at J, with 12 bases in the middle. The CDR3 sequence is CASSFSWQGNSPLHF. The CDR3 bases are TGTGCCAGCAGCTTCTCATGGCAGGGTAATTCACCCCTCCACTTT.

The rearrangement uses TRBV18 and TRBJ2-7; tentatively, D is TRBD2 (5 bases). V lost 3 bases, J lost 5 bases, and 11 bases lay in between. Germline lookup yields CDR1 KGHSH and CDR2 LQKENI. CDR3 size: 13 residues. CDR3 amino acids: CASSPPNGDEQYF. The DNA for the CDR3 is TGTGCCAGCTCACCCCCAAACGGGGACGAGCAGTACTTC.

The chain is built from TRBV5-1 and TRBJ2-1; TRBD2 is a possible D gene (7 bases). Trimming pared 7 bases from V and 3 bases from J, leaving 17 bases between. The CDR3 totals 15 residues. CDR1 is SGHRS and CDR2 is YFSETQ in the germline V gene. CDR3 in amino acids: CASSAGEGGYNEQFF. CDR3 sequence (DNA): TGCGCCAGCTCCGCGGGGGAGGGGGGCTACAATGAGCAGTTCTTC.

V and J are TRBV28 and TRBJ2-2; D gene ambiguous. The germline V gene encodes CDR1 MDHEN and CDR2 SYDVKM. This CDR3 has 13 residues. Trimming removed 3 bases from V and 6 bases from J, with 8 bases in between. This CDR3 reads CASSFQPAGELFF. DNA for the CDR3: TGTGCCAGCAGTTTTCAACCAGCCGGGGAGCTGTTTTTT. The variable domain in full, with the rest retrieved from reference TRBV28 and TRBJ2-2, is DVKVTQSSRYLVKRTGEKVFLECVQDMDHENMFWYRQDPGLGLRLIYFSYDVKMKEKGDIPEGYSVSREKKERFSLILESASTNQTSMYLCASSFQPAGELFFGEGSRLTVL.

V is TRBV3-1 (or the pseudogene TRBV3-2) and J is TRBJ2-3; 8 bases match TRBD2. CDR1 is LGHDT, CDR2 YNNKEL, per germline (reference sequence). With 4 bases clipped from V and 1 base from J, the junction kept 7 bases outside the gene matches. The CDR3 runs 16 residues. In nucleotides, the CDR3 is TGTGCCAGCAGCCTAAGAGCGCGGGGGGGCACAGATACGCAGTATTTT. Its protein is CASSLRARGGTDTQYF.

This clone came up once. V is TRBV29-1 and J is TRBJ1-4; D uncertain. This CDR3 contains 12 residues. Germline V gene sequence: CDR1 SQVTM, CDR2 ANQGSEA. Trimming shortened V by 5 bases and J by 7 bases, and 11 bases separated the two germline ends. The CDR3 region is CSVQAAGEKLFF. The CDR3 nucleotides are TGCAGCGTTCAAGCCGCAGGTGAAAAACTGTTTTTT.

V and J are TRBV5-1 and TRBJ1-2; 9 bases agree with TRBD1. Germline V gene sequence: CDR1 SGHRS, CDR2 YFSETQ. CDR3 length equals 16 residues. V lost 1 base to trimming and J lost 4 bases; unmatched junction nucleotides: 8. The CDR3 loop is CASSLSRTGEGYGYTF. The CDR3 DNA sequence: TGCGCCAGCAGCTTGTCAAGGACAGGGGAGGGCTATGGCTACACCTTC.

V and J are TRBV27 and TRBJ1-5; D possibly corresponds to TRBD1 (5 bases). The V and J ends lost 3 bases and 4 bases respectively, with 13 bases between them. Germline V lookup: CDR1 MNHEY, CDR2 SMNVEV (reference sequence). This CDR3 has 15 residues. CDR3 sequence reads: CASSFQGVGNQPQHF. The DNA for the CDR3 is TGTGCCAGCAGTTTTCAGGGTGTTGGGAATCAGCCCCAGCATTTT.

This clone was counted once. The V gene is TRBV11-1, the J gene TRBJ1-1; no reliable D call. The germline V gene has CDR1 SGHAT and CDR2 FQDESV (reference sequence). The germline V and J ends were trimmed by 5 bases and 5 bases, with 15 bases remaining between them. There are 14 residues in the CDR3. The CDR3 DNA reads TGTGCCAGCAGCCCAGCGCGGAAGACGACTGAAGCTTTCTTT. As protein: CASSPARKTTEAFF. The full variable domain, rest sourced from reference TRBV11-1 and TRBJ1-1, is EAEVAQSPRYKITEKSQAVAFWCDPISGHATLYWYRQILGQGPELLVQFQDESVVDDSQLPKDRFSAERLKGVDSTLKIQPAELGDSAMYLCASSPARKTTEAFFGQGTRLTVV.

This rearrangement joins TRBV5-4 to TRBJ2-5; D perhaps matches TRBD2 (7 bases). The CDR3 runs 14 residues. Trimming left V 6 bases short and J 2 bases short, with 14 bases between. Germline assignment: CDR1 SGHNT and CDR2 YYREEE (reference sequence). This CDR3 reads CASMGGANQETQYF. CDR3 nucleotide sequence: TGTGCCAGCATGGGGGGGGCGAATCAAGAGACCCAGTACTTC.

In its sample, this clone was seen a few times. The V and J genes are TRBV18 and TRBJ2-4; unclear D gene. CDR1 is KGHSH and CDR2 is LQKENI in the germline V gene. V was clipped by 4 bases and J by 0 bases, with 7 bases between them. This CDR3 is 14 amino acids long. The CDR3 here is CASSLPLAKNIQYF. Here the CDR3 DNA reads TGTGCCAGCTCACTTCCCCTAGCCAAAAACATTCAGTACTTC.

V gene TRBV7-6 combines with J gene TRBJ1-6, with D possibly TRBD1 on 6 matching bases. Germline V lookup: CDR1 SGHVS, CDR2 FNYEAQ. V shed 1 base and J shed 10 bases, with 20 bases lying between them. The CDR3 spans 17 residues. This chain's CDR3 is CASSLVGRGQGGSPLHF. DNA for the CDR3: TGTGCCAGCAGCTTAGTAGGTCGGGGACAAGGGGGATCACCCCTCCACTTT.

The rearrangement joins TRBV3-1 (or the pseudogene TRBV3-2) to TRBJ1-5; 7 bases map to TRBD1. There are 15 residues in the CDR3. With V trimmed by 0 bases and J by 8 bases, 7 bases remained unmatched. CDR1 is LGHDT, CDR2 YNNKEL, per germline (reference sequence). This chain's CDR3 is CASSQDGTEIKPQHF. The CDR3 DNA is TGTGCCAGCAGCCAAGATGGGACAGAGATCAAGCCCCAGCATTTT.

The chain employs TRBV9 and TRBJ2-7, with 11 bases lining up with TRBD1. CDR1 SGDLS and CDR2 YYNGEE come from the germline V gene. The CDR3 covers 16 residues. V was clipped by 3 bases and J by 4 bases; unmatched bases: 9. CDR3 DNA sequence: TGTGCCAGCAGCGGAGCCCGGGACAGGGGGTTTTACGAGCAGTACTTC. Amino acid sequence: CASSGARDRGFYEQYF. The full variable domain, completed using reference TRBV9 and TRBJ2-7, is DSGVTQTPKHLITATGQRVTLRCSPRSGDLSVYWYQQSLDQGLQFLIQYYNGEERAKGNILERFSAQQFPDLHSELNLSSLELGDSALYFCASSGARDRGFYEQYFGPGTRLTVT.

This clone has just one count. CDR3 nucleotides: TGTGCCAGTAGTCCCCGTCGGGGAACTGAAGCTTTCTTT. As protein: CASSPRRGTEAFF. This chain joins TRBV19 and TRBJ1-1; no clear D. This CDR3 comprises 13 residues. Germline CDR1 reads LNHDA; CDR2 reads SQIVND (reference sequence). The V and J ends lost 5 bases and 5 bases respectively, with 12 bases between them.